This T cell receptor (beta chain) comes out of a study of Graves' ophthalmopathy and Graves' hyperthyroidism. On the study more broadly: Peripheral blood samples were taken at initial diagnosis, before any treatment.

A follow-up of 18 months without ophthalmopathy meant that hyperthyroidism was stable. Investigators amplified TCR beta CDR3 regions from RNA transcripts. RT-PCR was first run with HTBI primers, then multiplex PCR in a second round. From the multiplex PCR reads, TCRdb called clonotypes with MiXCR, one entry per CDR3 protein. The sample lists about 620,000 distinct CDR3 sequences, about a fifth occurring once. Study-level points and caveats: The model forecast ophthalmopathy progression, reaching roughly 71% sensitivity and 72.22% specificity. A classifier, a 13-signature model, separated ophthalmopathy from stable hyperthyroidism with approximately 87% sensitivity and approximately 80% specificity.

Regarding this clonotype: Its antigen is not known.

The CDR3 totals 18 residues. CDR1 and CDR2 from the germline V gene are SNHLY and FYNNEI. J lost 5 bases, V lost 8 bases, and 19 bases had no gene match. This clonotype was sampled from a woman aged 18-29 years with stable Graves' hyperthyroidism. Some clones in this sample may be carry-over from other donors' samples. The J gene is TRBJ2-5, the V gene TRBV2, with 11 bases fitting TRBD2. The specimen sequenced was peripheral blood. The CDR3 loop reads CASLYKATSGSHWETQYF. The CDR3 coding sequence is TGTGCCAGCCTCTACAAGGCTACTAGCGGGAGTCATTGGGAGACCCAGTACTTC.